The sequence of this TCR beta chain was determined in a study of blood T cell repertoires in COVID-19. On the study more broadly: Acute and convalescent COVID-19 samples came from the United States, Italy and Spain. Sources were T cells, B-cell-depleted T cells, or PBMCs; the material itself was cDNA or gDNA.

Original processing methods: Estimates of nucleated cell counts were drawn from the amplification of reference gene primers. Using immunoSEQ multiplex PCR, the repertoire was profiled, and TCRdb retains in-frame clones only, with some absent. The DNA was the basis for D and trimming; V, J and clone size are from that table. The profile covers over 600,000 clones, with 75% to 90% appearing a single time and more than 0.25% taken by the ten largest. CDR3 length equals 16 residues. Germline values: CDR1 SGHDT, CDR2 YYEEEE. The V gene lost 4 bases and the J gene lost 5 bases, with 18 bases spanning the gap.

The chain links TRBV5-6 to TRBJ2-2; D is possibly TRBD1 (5 bases). This clonotype was sampled from a woman under 30 with acute or convalescent COVID-19. Sequencing was performed on peripheral blood. The CDR3 is CASSLLSQGWTGELFF. The CDR3 region has the DNA TGTGCCAGCAGCCTCCTGTCCCAGGGATGGACCGGGGAGCTGTTTTTT. The full variable domain, in which reference TRBV5-6 and TRBJ2-2 provide the parts outside the CDR3, is DAGVTQSPTHLIKTRGQQVTLRCSPKSGHDTVSWYQQALGQGPQFIFQYYEEEERQRGNFPDRFSGHQFPNYSSELNVNALLLGDSALYLCASSLLSQGWTGELFFGEGSRLTVL.